This TCR beta chain is drawn from a study of blood T cell repertoires in COVID-19. Study-level background: Acute and convalescent COVID-19 samples came from the United States, Italy and Spain. PBMCs, B-cell-depleted T cells, or T cells were the source of the cDNA or gDNA that made up the material.

Study processing details: Using reference gene primer amplification, nucleated cell counts were estimated. Sequencing was performed with immunoSEQ multiplex PCR; in TCRdb, only in-frame clones are kept and a portion is missing. V, J and clone size derive from that table, while D and trimming were established from the DNA sequence. The table shows about 39,000 clones, with less than 85% occurring only once. Germline V gene lookup returns CDR1 SGHTA and CDR2 FQGTGA. The CDR3 is made up of 14 amino acids. Trimming shortened V by 5 bases and J by 1 base, and 9 bases separated the two germline ends. Sequencing was performed on peripheral blood. The sequence was collected from a man between 70 and 80 years old with acute or convalescent COVID-19. The chain couples TRBV7-3 to TRBJ2-1, with D uncertain. The CDR3 nucleotides are TGTGCCAGCAGCCCCTTCGGGTCCTACAATGAGCAGTTCTTC. Its protein is CASSPFGSYNEQFF.